This T cell receptor beta chain emerged from a study of blood T cell repertoires in COVID-19. Some clones are missing from TCRdb's copy, which holds only in-frame ones; the method was immunoSEQ multiplex PCR. The sample lists fewer than 350,000 clones, 85% to 90% occurring once. CDR3 length: 17 residues. V gave up 2 bases and J gave up 0 bases; unmatched junction bases: 8. Germline V gives CDR1 SEHNR, CDR2 FQNEAQ (reference sequence). This clonotype was sampled from a woman aged 18 to 35 with acute COVID-19. Source material: PBMCs or T cells enriched from blood (not recorded which). The gene calls are TRBV7-9 and TRBJ2-3; 7 bases align to TRBD2. CDR3 coding DNA: TGTGCCAGCAGCTTAAGGCGGAGCGGGACTAGCACAGATACGCAGTATTTT. Protein sequence: CASSLRRSGTSTDTQYF.